The present entry profiles one T cell receptor beta chain with its context. What it recognizes is unknown. The CDR3 length is 17 residues. The V gene's germline CDR1 is SGHRS and CDR2 YFSETQ. J lost 5 bases, V lost 0 bases, and 4 bases had no gene match. Both 60 Vbeta primers and 13 Jbeta primers went into the PCR. Method: immunoSEQ multiplex PCR; TCRdb's copy keeps in-frame clones and lacks some. The table has about 170,000 clones, 75% to 90% seen once. These data are taken from a study of cytomegalovirus exposure and HLA in healthy donors. Study context: Early released data had around 89 million unique TCRs, all coming from HLA-typed donors.

Study outcomes and limitations: Under in vitro conditions, three CMV-associated chains were confirmed as specific for CMV antigens.

The TCR was taken from a boy younger than 10 in good health and CMV-seronegative. The chain joins TRBV5-1 to TRBJ2-1, with TRBD2 matching 14 bases. The sample was PBMCs. The CDR3: CASSLGLAGGPDNEQFF. CDR3 nucleotide sequence: TGCGCCAGCAGCTTGGGACTAGCGGGAGGGCCCGACAATGAGCAGTTCTTC.